Here is one T cell receptor (beta chain) with its context. Its target is not known. The data derive from a study of OX40 agonist ivuxolimab in advanced cancers. Study-level background: Dose-escalation patients had hepatocellular carcinoma, melanoma, renal cell or head and neck cancer. Study-level findings and limits: Some nonresponders likewise displayed low normalized T-cell clonal expansion. More expanded clones were found, on average, in CD8+ than in CD4+ T cells. CD4+ and CD8+ blood T cells expanded clonally by week 6 at 0.1 to 3.0 mg/kg.

Profiling relied on immunoSEQ multiplex PCR, and the TCRdb table lists in-frame clones only, not all of them. Of some 97,000 clones listed, approximately 90% were seen once; the top ten hold 0.31%. The germline gives CDR1 SNHLY, CDR2 FYNNEI. V trimming: 7 bases; J trimming: 5 bases; junction bases outside the gene matches: 11. This CDR3 comprises 15 residues. The sequenced sample was CD4+ or CD8+ T cells sorted from blood, obtained in a trial of the OX40 agonist ivuxolimab. The sequence was obtained from an adult with an advanced solid tumor such as melanoma, head and neck, liver or kidney cancer. The J gene is TRBJ2-5, the V gene TRBV2, with 9 nucleotides matching TRBD1. The CDR3 spells CASTLQLTGGETQYF. Here the CDR3 DNA reads TGTGCCAGCACCTTACAGCTGACAGGGGGGGAGACCCAGTACTTC.